This is a list of T cell receptor beta chains from one sample in a study of blood T cell repertoires in COVID-19. Here immunoSEQ multiplex PCR was the method, and the copy in TCRdb shows in-frame clones only, minus some. The sample has approximately 440,000 clones; around 90% are singletons. The sequencing input was PBMCs or T cells enriched from blood (not recorded which). These receptors were taken from a man aged 18 to 35 who had recovered from COVID-19. Both conserved end residues are part of each CDR3. The order of the fields is CDR3 protein, CDR3 DNA, J gene, clone size, V gene, D gene, CDR3 length. The D gene is left open where the match is weak. Not all rows give a size; the values are once, few, many and, for expanded clones, a class.

CSVNEEAVKIGYTF,TGCAGCGTTAACGAGGAGGCCGTGAAAATCGGCTACACCTTC,TRBJ1-2,NA,TRBV29-1,NA,14
CASSPRGSDGYTF,TGTGCCAGCAGCCCTAGGGGCTCGGATGGCTACACCTTC,TRBJ1-2,NA,TRBV7-2,NA,13
CASSLTGLSGNTIYF,TGTGCCAGCAGTTTGACAGGACTCTCTGGAAACACCATATATTTT,TRBJ1-3,NA,TRBV27,NA,15
CASSSQETGGTEAFF,TGTGCCAGCAGTTCACAAGAGACAGGGGGCACTGAAGCTTTCTTT,TRBJ1-1,few,TRBV28,TRBD1,15
CASSLDPGASTEAFF,TGCGCCAGCAGCTTGGACCCAGGGGCGAGCACTGAAGCTTTCTTT,TRBJ1-1,NA,TRBV5-1,NA,15
CASSVTGFSNEKLFF,TGCGCCAGCAGCGTAACAGGGTTCTCTAATGAAAAACTGTTTTTT,TRBJ1-4,NA,TRBV5-1,NA,15
CASSWDRANSPLHF,TGCGCCAGCAGCTGGGACAGAGCGAATTCACCCCTCCACTTT,TRBJ1-6,NA,TRBV5-1,TRBD1,14
CASRTGGAGANVLTF,TGTGCCAGCAGGACAGGGGGGGCTGGGGCCAACGTCCTGACTTTC,TRBJ2-6,NA,TRBV28,TRBD1,15
CASSLGVIAEKLFF,TGTGCCAGCAGCTTAGGGGTTATAGCTGAAAAACTGTTTTTT,TRBJ1-4,NA,TRBV5-5,NA,14
CASSAGQFSGNTIYF,TGTGCCAGCAGCGCGGGACAGTTCTCTGGAAACACCATATATTTT,TRBJ1-3,NA,TRBV9,TRBD1,15
CASSPLSGNTIYF,TGCGCCAGCAGCCCCCTCTCTGGAAACACCATATATTTT,TRBJ1-3,NA,TRBV5-1,NA,13
CASSPRGAGLGRKSYNEQFF,TGTGCCAGCAGTCCCCGGGGAGCGGGCCTTGGGCGGAAATCCTACAATGAGCAGTTCTTC,TRBJ2-1,NA,TRBV6-2/TRBV6-3,NA,20
CASSLASGLAGGHETQYF,TGCGCCAGCAGCTTGGCCTCAGGACTAGCGGGGGGGCACGAGACCCAGTACTTC,TRBJ2-5,NA,TRBV5-1,TRBD2,18
CASSRVQLGGSYNEQFF,TGCGCCAGCAGCCGCGTGCAGCTAGGGGGTTCCTACAATGAGCAGTTCTTC,TRBJ2-1,NA,TRBV4-1,NA,17
CAIMGLTGMNTEAFF,TGTGCCATCATGGGCCTGACAGGGATGAACACTGAAGCTTTCTTT,TRBJ1-1,NA,TRBV10-3,TRBD1,15
CASSRTGGNEKLFF,TGTGCCAGCAGCCGGACAGGGGGAAATGAAAAACTGTTTTTT,TRBJ1-4,NA,TRBV7-9,TRBD1,14
CASSLSLSPLHF,TGTGCCAGCAGCTTGTCACTATCACCCCTCCACTTT,TRBJ1-6,once,TRBV7-8,NA,12
CASSTRQGGGETQYF,TGTGCCAGTAGTACGAGACAGGGAGGAGGAGAGACCCAGTACTTC,TRBJ2-5,NA,TRBV19,NA,15
CASSPSPDRGYGYTF,TGCGCCAGCAGCCCAAGTCCCGATAGGGGCTATGGCTACACCTTC,TRBJ1-2,once,TRBV5-1,NA,15
CASILRKQQYF,TGTGCCAGCATCCTGCGGAAGCAGCAGTACTTC,TRBJ2-7,NA,TRBV6-5,NA,11
CASSQEFSYTPSYGYTF,TGCGCCAGCAGCCAAGAATTCAGCTACACTCCTAGTTATGGCTACACCTTC,TRBJ1-2,NA,TRBV4-1,NA,17
CSAADRGSGNTIYF,TGCAGCGCGGCGGACAGGGGTTCTGGAAACACCATATATTTT,TRBJ1-3,once,TRBV29-1,TRBD1,14
CASSLNSHYGYTF,TGTGCCAGCAGTTTGAACAGTCACTATGGCTACACCTTC,TRBJ1-2,NA,TRBV12-3/TRBV12-4,NA,13
CASSGGSQPQHF,TGTGCCAGTAGTGGCGGGAGTCAGCCCCAGCATTTT,TRBJ1-5,once,TRBV19,NA,12
CSAATGNGYTF,TGCAGCGCCGCGACAGGGAATGGCTACACCTTC,TRBJ1-2,NA,TRBV29-1,TRBD1,11
CASSFTGGSPLHF,TGTGCCAGCAGCTTTACAGGGGGCTCACCCCTCCACTTT,TRBJ1-6,NA,TRBV7-3,TRBD1,13
CASSLGGTVDQPQHF,TGTGCCAGCAGCTTAGGGGGGACAGTAGATCAGCCCCAGCATTTT,TRBJ1-5,NA,TRBV7-9,TRBD1,15
CASSLVASLTVNEQFF,TGTGCCAGCAGCTTGGTGGCTTCGTTGACTGTCAATGAGCAGTTCTTC,TRBJ2-1,NA,TRBV5-4,NA,16
CASSPMSREWYNEQFF,TGTGCCAGCAGCCCCATGAGTCGGGAGTGGTACAATGAGCAGTTCTTC,TRBJ2-1,NA,TRBV7-3,NA,16
CASSPDRSRTGELFF,TGTGCCAGCAGCCCCGACAGAAGCCGCACCGGGGAGCTGTTTTTT,TRBJ2-2,NA,TRBV14,NA,15
CASSYSIPGLGQPQHF,TGTGCCAGCAGTTACTCGATTCCAGGGCTAGGTCAGCCCCAGCATTTT,TRBJ1-5,NA,TRBV6-5,NA,16
CAISAGKENTEAFF,TGTGCCATCAGTGCGGGGAAAGAGAACACTGAAGCTTTCTTT,TRBJ1-1,NA,TRBV10-3,NA,14
CASSQVITGSNGYTF,TGTGCCAGCAGCCAAGTTATCACAGGGTCAAACGGCTACACCTTC,TRBJ1-2,NA,TRBV3-1/TRBV3-2,NA,15
CASSSRSNTEAFF,TGTGCCAGCAGCTCGAGGAGTAACACTGAAGCTTTCTTT,TRBJ1-1,once,TRBV3-1/TRBV3-2,NA,13
CASSQRVAGAAKNIQYF,TGTGCCAGCAGCCAGAGGGTCGCGGGAGCCGCCAAAAACATTCAGTACTTC,TRBJ2-4,few,TRBV11-2,TRBD2,17
CASRAGDRVRNSTGELFF,TGTGCCAGCAGAGCGGGGGACAGGGTTAGGAACAGCACCGGGGAGCTGTTTTTT,TRBJ2-2,NA,TRBV25-1,NA,18
CASSEAQYSSYNSPLHF,TGTGCCAGCAGTGAAGCGCAGTACAGCTCCTATAATTCACCCCTCCACTTT,TRBJ1-6,NA,TRBV2,NA,17
CASSFRVETQYF,TGTGCCAGCAGTTTTAGAGTTGAGACCCAGTACTTC,TRBJ2-5,once,TRBV28,NA,12
CASSEYLIRSTEAFF,TGTGCCAGCAGTGAGTACCTGATCAGAAGCACTGAAGCTTTCTTT,TRBJ1-1,NA,TRBV6-1,NA,15
CASSLTGWSTDTQYF,TGTGCCAGCAGCTTAACAGGGTGGAGCACAGATACGCAGTATTTT,TRBJ2-3,NA,TRBV27,NA,15
CASSQEAGANYGYTF,TGTGCCAGCAGCCAAGAGGCAGGGGCGAACTATGGCTACACCTTC,TRBJ1-2,few,TRBV3-1/TRBV3-2,NA,15
CASSLPGQYGYTF,TGTGCCAGCAGTTTACCGGGACAGTATGGCTACACCTTC,TRBJ1-2,NA,TRBV28,TRBD1,13
CASSQGGGLNTGELFF,TGTGCCAGCAGCCAAGGGGGCGGCCTGAACACCGGGGAGCTGTTTTTT,TRBJ2-2,NA,TRBV3-1/TRBV3-2,NA,16
CASSPGRTVNTEAFF,TGTGCCAGCAGCCCCGGAAGGACAGTAAACACTGAAGCTTTCTTT,TRBJ1-1,NA,TRBV11-3,NA,15
CASRERVYTEAFF,TGTGCCAGCAGGGAGAGGGTTTACACTGAAGCTTTCTTT,TRBJ1-1,once,TRBV2,NA,13
CASSLGVGSPLHF,TGTGCCAGCAGCCTCGGGGTTGGCTCACCCCTCCACTTT,TRBJ1-6,NA,TRBV7-9,NA,13
CASSAEGRVMNEQFF,TGTGCCAGCAGCGCGGAGGGCCGAGTGATGAATGAGCAGTTCTTC,TRBJ2-1,NA,TRBV9,NA,15
CASSLWDRGPYEQYF,TGTGCCAGCAGCTTATGGGACAGGGGTCCCTACGAGCAGTACTTC,TRBJ2-7,NA,TRBV5-6,TRBD1,15
CSAVDSYEQYF,TGCAGCGCCGTAGACAGCTACGAGCAGTACTTC,TRBJ2-7,NA,TRBV29-1,NA,11
CASSRQLGGTEAFF,TGCGCCAGCAGCCGACAACTTGGGGGGACTGAAGCTTTCTTT,TRBJ1-1,once,TRBV4-1,NA,14
CATGQGNGNQPQHF,TGTGCCACAGGACAGGGGAATGGCAATCAGCCCCAGCATTTT,TRBJ1-5,NA,TRBV25-1,TRBD1,14
CASTLTAGNSEAFF,TGTGCCAGCACTCTTACAGCCGGGAACTCTGAAGCTTTCTTT,TRBJ1-1,NA,TRBV2,NA,14
CASSEARQGSSAFF,TGCGCCAGCAGTGAGGCCCGACAGGGATCCAGTGCTTTCTTT,TRBJ1-1,NA,TRBV10-1,TRBD1,14
CATSRDPPGRVPNEQFF,TGTGCCACCAGCAGAGATCCCCCGGGGAGGGTTCCGAATGAGCAGTTCTTC,TRBJ2-1,once,TRBV15,TRBD2,17
CASSRPLQPQHF,TGTGCCAGCAGCCGGCCGCTTCAGCCCCAGCATTTT,TRBJ1-5,NA,TRBV16,NA,12
CSVESAFEKLFF,TGCAGCGTTGAATCAGCGTTTGAAAAACTGTTTTTT,TRBJ1-4,NA,TRBV29-1,NA,12
CASSFMGLTKNIQYF,TGTGCCAGCAGTTTCATGGGGCTGACCAAAAACATTCAGTACTTC,TRBJ2-4,NA,TRBV28,NA,15
CAINPPLTGNYGYTF,TGTGCCATCAACCCCCCACTAACAGGAAACTATGGCTACACCTTC,TRBJ1-2,NA,TRBV10-3,NA,15